This section outlines one T cell receptor (beta chain) sequence together with its context. The target antigen is unknown. The entry originates in a study of T cells after yellow fever vaccination. Broader study findings: Among all clonotypes, a small share was observed in both CD4 and CD8 compartments. Though it reached lower strength, the secondary response hit its peak faster, day 5 versus 15.

V shed 5 bases and J 6 bases; nucleotides not matched to a gene: 26. The CDR3 length is 21 residues. The germline V gene has CDR1 LGHNA and CDR2 YNFKEQ. It was through 5'RACE template switching that TCR cDNA was made, with a universal primer site and UMIs added. Each CDR3 protein gets one entry after TCRdb re-called the 5' RACE reads with MiXCR. Of about 340,000 distinct CDR3 sequences listed, about 4% were seen once; the top ten hold more than 20%. The chain is built from TRBV4-2 and TRBJ2-3, with TRBD2 matching over 10 bases. The source material was PBMCs, sampled 5 days after the yellow fever booster vaccination. This sequence originates from a man aged 18 to 30 who received the YFV17D yellow fever vaccine. The CDR3 loop is CASSFHRGLAGAEGATDTQYF. CDR3 nucleotides: TGTGCCAGCAGCTTCCACCGGGGGCTAGCGGGGGCCGAGGGAGCGACGGATACGCAGTATTTT.